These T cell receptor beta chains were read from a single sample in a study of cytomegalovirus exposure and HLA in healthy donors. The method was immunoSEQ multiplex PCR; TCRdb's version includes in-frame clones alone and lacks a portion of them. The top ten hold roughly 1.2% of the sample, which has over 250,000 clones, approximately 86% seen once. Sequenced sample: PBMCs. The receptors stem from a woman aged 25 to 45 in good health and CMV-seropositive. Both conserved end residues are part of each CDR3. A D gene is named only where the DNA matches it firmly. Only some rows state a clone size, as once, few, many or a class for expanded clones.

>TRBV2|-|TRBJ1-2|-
TGTGCCAGCAGCGATGACAGTTATGGCTACACCTTC
CASSDDSYGYTF
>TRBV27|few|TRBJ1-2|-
TGTGCCAGCAGCCAGGGACGGAATTATGGCTACACCTTC
CASSQGRNYGYTF
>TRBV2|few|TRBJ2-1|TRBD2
TGTGCCAGCAGTGACCCGGGAGGGTTCAATGAGCAGTTCTTC
CASSDPGGFNEQFF
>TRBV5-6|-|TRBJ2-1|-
TGTGCCAGCAGCTTAAATTACAATGAGCAGTTCTTC
CASSLNYNEQFF
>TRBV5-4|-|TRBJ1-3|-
TGTGCCAGCAGCTTGCAGCGAGGGCAGGGAAACACCATATATTTT
CASSLQRGQGNTIYF
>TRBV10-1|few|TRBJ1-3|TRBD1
TGCGCCAGCAAAACCCCAGGGGGCCACTCTGGAAACACCATATATTTT
CASKTPGGHSGNTIYF
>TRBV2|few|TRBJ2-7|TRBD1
TGTGCCAGCGAGGATTACAGGGGCTTCCCCTTC
CASEDYRGFPF
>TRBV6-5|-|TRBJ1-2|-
TGTGCCAGCAGGACACCGAGGGAGGGCTACACCTTC
CASRTPREGYTF
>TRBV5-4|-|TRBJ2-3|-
TGTGCCAGCAGCTTGGCCCTTAGTAGAGATACGCAGTATTTT
CASSLALSRDTQYF
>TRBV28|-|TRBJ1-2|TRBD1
TGTGCCAGCGGACAGGGGCGGGGTGGCTACACCTTC
CASGQGRGGYTF
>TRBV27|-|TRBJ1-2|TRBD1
TGTGCCAGCAGTTTTGGCGACAGGGCGGGGGGCGGCTACACCTTC
CASSFGDRAGGGYTF
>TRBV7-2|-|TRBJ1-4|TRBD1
TGTGCCAGCAGCACGGCGACAGGGTCGAACGAAAAACTGTTTTTT
CASSTATGSNEKLFF
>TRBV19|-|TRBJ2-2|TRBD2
TGTGCCAGTAGTACCTGGACTAGCGGAAACACCGGGGAGCTGTTTTTT
CASSTWTSGNTGELFF
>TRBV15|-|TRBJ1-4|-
TGTGCCACCAGCAGAGACTCGGGGGCTGGAGAAAAACTGTTTTTT
CATSRDSGAGEKLFF
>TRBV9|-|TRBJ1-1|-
TGTGCCAGCAGCGTAGGGGGTTCCGGCTTCACTGAAGCTTTCTTT
CASSVGGSGFTEAFF
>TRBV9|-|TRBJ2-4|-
TGTGCCAGCAGTCCTCCGCAGGGGTTCAAAAACATTCAGTACTTC
CASSPPQGFKNIQYF
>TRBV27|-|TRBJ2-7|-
TGTGCCAGCAGTTCCACAGGGTCTGCCTACTACGAGCAGTACTTC
CASSSTGSAYYEQYF
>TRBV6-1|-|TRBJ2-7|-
TGTGCCAGCAGTGACAGGGTGTTGCACGAGCAGTACTTC
CASSDRVLHEQYF
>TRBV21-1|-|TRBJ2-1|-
TGTGCCAGCAAAGGGTCTAGCGGGGCTCGGAATGAGCAGTTCTTC
CASKGSSGARNEQFF
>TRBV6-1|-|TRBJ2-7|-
TGTGCCAGCAGTTGGACGGATTCATCCTACGAGCAGTACTTC
CASSWTDSSYEQYF
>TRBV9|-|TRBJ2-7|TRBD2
TGTGCCAGCAGCGTAGATATTTTAGCGGGATTCTACGAGCAGTACTTC
CASSVDILAGFYEQYF
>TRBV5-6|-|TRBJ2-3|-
TGTGCCAGCAGCTTTCCCCCAGATACGCAGTATTTT
CASSFPPDTQYF
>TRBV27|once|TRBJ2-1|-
TGTGCCAGCAGTTTAAGGCAATACAATGAGCAGTTCTTC
CASSLRQYNEQFF
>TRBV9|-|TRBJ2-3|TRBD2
TGTGCCAGCAGCAGTACGACTAGCTCTGCAGATACGCAGTATTTT
CASSSTTSSADTQYF
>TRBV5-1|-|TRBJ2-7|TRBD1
TGCGCCAGCACCACAGGGGGCTCCTACGAGCAGTACTTC
CASTTGGSYEQYF
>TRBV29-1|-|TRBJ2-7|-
TGCAGCGTTGAAATAGCAGGATCCACCTACGAGCAGTACTTC
CSVEIAGSTYEQYF
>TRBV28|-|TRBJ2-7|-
TGTGCCAGCAGTCCGTGGGTAGAGTTACATGTACCCGCCTACGAGCAGTACTTC
CASSPWVELHVPAYEQYF
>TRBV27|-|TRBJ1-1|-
TGTGCCAGCAGTTCCCTGGCAGGATCGAACACTGAAGCTTTCTTT
CASSSLAGSNTEAFF
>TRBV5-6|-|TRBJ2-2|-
TGTGCCAGCAGCCCCCAGGGCGCCGGGGAGCTGTTTTTT
CASSPQGAGELFF
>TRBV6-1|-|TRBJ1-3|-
TGTGCCAGCAGTGAATATCTTGGGGTCTCTGGAAACACCATATATTTT
CASSEYLGVSGNTIYF
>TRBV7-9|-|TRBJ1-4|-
TGTGCCAGCAGCTTAGGGGGACAAATTAATGAAAAACTGTTTTTT
CASSLGGQINEKLFF
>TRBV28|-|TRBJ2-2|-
TGTGCCAGCAGTTTTATCACGAACACCGGGGAGCTGTTTTTT
CASSFITNTGELFF
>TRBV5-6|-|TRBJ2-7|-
TGTGCCAGCAGCTTGGCTGGGTTCGCCAGCCTCTCCTACGAGCAGTACTTC
CASSLAGFASLSYEQYF
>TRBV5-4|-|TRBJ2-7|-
TGTGCCAGCAGCTTTGCGGGGAAATCCTACGAGCAGTACTTC
CASSFAGKSYEQYF
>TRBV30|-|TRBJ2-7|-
TGTGCCTGGAGTTATGGCCGGGCGTTCTCCGAGCAGTACTTC
CAWSYGRAFSEQYF
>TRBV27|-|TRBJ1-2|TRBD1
TGTGCCAGCGGATCCGGGACAGGGCACCACTATGGCTACACCTTC
CASGSGTGHHYGYTF
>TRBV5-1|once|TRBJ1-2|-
TGCGCCAGCAGCTTGTCGGGGGACGGGTATGGCTACACCTTC
CASSLSGDGYGYTF
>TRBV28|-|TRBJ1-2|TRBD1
TGTGCCAGCAGTTTCCGGGACAGGCTATTTTATGGCTACACCTTC
CASSFRDRLFYGYTF
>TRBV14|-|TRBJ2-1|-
TGTGCCAGCAGCCAAGTATCCGGCAATGAGCAGTTCTTC
CASSQVSGNEQFF
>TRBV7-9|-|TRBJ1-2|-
TGTGCCAGCAGCGTAGGACAGCACTATGGCTACACCTTC
CASSVGQHYGYTF
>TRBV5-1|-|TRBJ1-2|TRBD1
TGCGCCAGCAGCTTGACTGGGACAGGCTATGGCTACACCTTC
CASSLTGTGYGYTF
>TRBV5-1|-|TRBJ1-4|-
TGCGCCAGCAGCTTCCTTGCAACTAATGAAAAACTGTTTTTT
CASSFLATNEKLFF
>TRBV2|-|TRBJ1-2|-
TGTGCCAGCAGTGACCCAGACAGACTCCAAAAACCTAACTATGGCTACACCTTC
CASSDPDRLQKPNYGYTF
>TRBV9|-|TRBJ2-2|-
TGTGCCAGCAGCCTACAGGGAGTGAGCACCGGGGAGCTGTTTTTT
CASSLQGVSTGELFF
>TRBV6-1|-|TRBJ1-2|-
TGTGCCAGCCAGAAGGGAGGGGACGCTGCTGGCTACACCTTC
CASQKGGDAAGYTF
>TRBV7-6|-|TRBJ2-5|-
TGTGCCAGCAGCGGGGAAGAGACCCAGTACTTC
CASSGEETQYF
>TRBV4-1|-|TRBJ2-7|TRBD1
TGCGCCAGCAGCCCAACCCGGGACAGGACCTACGAGCAGTACTTC
CASSPTRDRTYEQYF
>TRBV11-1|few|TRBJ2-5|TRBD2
TGTGCCAGCAGCCCACCTGGGCTAGCGGGAGGGGAGACCCAGTACTTC
CASSPPGLAGGETQYF
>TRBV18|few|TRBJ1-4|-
TGTGCCAGCTCTCCTTTCCAATTCGAAAAACTGTTTTTT
CASSPFQFEKLFF
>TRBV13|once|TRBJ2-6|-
TGTGCCAGCAGCTCCAGGGGTCTAGCTCTGGGGGCCAACGTCCTGACTTTC
CASSSRGLALGANVLTF